Detailed here is one T cell receptor beta chain. Antigen unknown. This specimen belongs to a study of response to subunit inactivated influenza vaccine. The V and J ends lost 6 bases and 1 base respectively, with 15 bases between them. This CDR3 region has 15 residues. The V gene's germline CDR1 is LGHDT and CDR2 YNNKEL (reference sequence). TCRdb used MiXCR to reprocess the RT-PCR reads, holding one entry per CDR3 protein. The sample yields under 550,000 distinct CDR3 sequences, 6% to 9% seen once. Study-wide results and limits: The authors suggested that every seasonal influenza vaccination recruits few new T cells.

This TCR derives from a man aged 50 to 75 who received an inactivated influenza vaccine. The chain combines TRBV3-1 with TRBJ1-1, with D unclear. Source: PBMCs from blood, taken 23 to 25 months after vaccination. CDR3 bases: TGTGCCAGCAGACTACAAGGCACCCCGAACACTGAAGCTTTCTTT. Translated: CASRLQGTPNTEAFF.